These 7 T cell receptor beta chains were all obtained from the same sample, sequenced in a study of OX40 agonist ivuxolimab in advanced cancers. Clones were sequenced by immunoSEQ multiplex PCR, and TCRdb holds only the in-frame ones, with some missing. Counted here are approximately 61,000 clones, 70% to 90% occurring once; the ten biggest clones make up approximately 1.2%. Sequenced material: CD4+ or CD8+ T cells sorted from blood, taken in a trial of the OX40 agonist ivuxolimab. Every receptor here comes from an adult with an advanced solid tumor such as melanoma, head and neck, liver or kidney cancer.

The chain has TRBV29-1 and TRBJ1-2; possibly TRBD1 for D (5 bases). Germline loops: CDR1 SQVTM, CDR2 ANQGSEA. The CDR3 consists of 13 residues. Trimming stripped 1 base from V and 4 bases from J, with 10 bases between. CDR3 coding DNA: TGCAGCGTTGAAGGGGGACGGTCCTATGGCTACACCTTC. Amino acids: CSVEGGRSYGYTF.

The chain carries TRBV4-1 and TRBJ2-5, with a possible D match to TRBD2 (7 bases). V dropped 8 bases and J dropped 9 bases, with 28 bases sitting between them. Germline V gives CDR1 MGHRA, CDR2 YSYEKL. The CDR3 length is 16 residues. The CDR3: CASSRARAGAARAQYF. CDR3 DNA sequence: TGCGCCAGCTCGCGGGCGAGGGCGGGGGCCGCTAGGGCCCAGTACTTC.

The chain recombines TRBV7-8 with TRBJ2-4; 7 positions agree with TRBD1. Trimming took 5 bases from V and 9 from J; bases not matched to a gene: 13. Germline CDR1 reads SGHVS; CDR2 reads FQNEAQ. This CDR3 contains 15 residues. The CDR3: CASSLLATGQGIQYF. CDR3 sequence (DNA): TGTGCCAGCAGCCTCCTTGCGACAGGGCAAGGCATTCAGTACTTC.

CDR3 bases: TGCGCCAGCAGCTTGGTAGTAGCCGGATACGAGCAGTACTTC. Translating it yields CASSLVVAGYEQYF. This sequence joins TRBV5-1 and TRBJ2-7; D unclear. This CDR3 comprises 14 residues. Germline CDR1 is SGHRS and CDR2 is YFSETQ. Trimming left V 0 bases short and J 4 bases short, with 11 bases between.

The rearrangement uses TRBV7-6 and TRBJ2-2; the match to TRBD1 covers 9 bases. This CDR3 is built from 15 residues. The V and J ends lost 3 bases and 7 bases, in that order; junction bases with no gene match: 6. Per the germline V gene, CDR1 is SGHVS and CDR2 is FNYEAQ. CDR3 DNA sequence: TGTGCCAGCAGCTTGGGGACAGGGTCGCTCGGGGAGCTGTTTTTT. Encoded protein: CASSLGTGSLGELFF. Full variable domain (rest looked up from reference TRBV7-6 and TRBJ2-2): GAGVSQSPRYKVTKRGQDVALRCDPISGHVSLYWYRQALGQGPEFLTYFNYEAQQDKSGLPNDRFSAERPEGSISTLTIQRTEQRDSAMYRCASSLGTGSLGELFFGEGSRLTVL.

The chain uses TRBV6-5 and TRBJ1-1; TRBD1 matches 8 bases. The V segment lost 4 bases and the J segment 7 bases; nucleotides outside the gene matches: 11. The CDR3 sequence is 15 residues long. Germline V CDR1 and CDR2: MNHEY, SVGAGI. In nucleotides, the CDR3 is TGTGCCAGCAGTTCTTACGGGACAGGTGGTCTTGAAGCTTTCTTT. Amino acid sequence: CASSSYGTGGLEAFF.

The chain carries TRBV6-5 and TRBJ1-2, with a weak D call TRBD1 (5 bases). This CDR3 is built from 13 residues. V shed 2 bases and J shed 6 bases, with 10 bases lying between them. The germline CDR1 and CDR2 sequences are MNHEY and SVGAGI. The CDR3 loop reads CASSYGRGDGYTF. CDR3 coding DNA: TGTGCCAGCAGTTACGGCCGAGGGGATGGCTACACCTTC.